These 32 T cell receptor beta chains originate from one sample sequenced in a study of cytomegalovirus exposure and HLA in healthy donors. Researchers ran the PCR with 60 Vbeta and 13 Jbeta primers. Sequencing was performed with immunoSEQ multiplex PCR; in TCRdb, only in-frame clones are kept and a portion is missing. Here the sample spans about 160,000 clones, around 76% being singletons. Input material: PBMCs. All receptors come from a female donor in good health and CMV-seronegative.

The gene calls are TRBV5-4 and TRBJ1-1; D is ambiguous. V dropped 4 bases and J dropped 4 bases, with 17 bases sitting between them. CDR3 length: 15 residues. Germline CDR1 and CDR2: SGHNT and YYREEE (reference sequence). The CDR3 sequence is CASSPYEFRGTEAFF. The CDR3 region has the DNA TGTGCCAGCAGCCCGTATGAGTTCAGAGGCACTGAAGCTTTCTTT.

CDR3 loop: CASSQGQPGYNEQFF. In DNA, the CDR3 is TGTGCCAGCAGCCAGGGACAGCCCGGCTACAATGAGCAGTTCTTC. The genes are TRBV6-5 and TRBJ2-1; the match to TRBD1 covers 7 bases. The CDR3 contains 15 residues. Trimming took 6 bases from V and 3 from J; bases not matched to a gene: 8. Germline V gene lookup returns CDR1 MNHEY and CDR2 SVGAGI.

This sequence joins TRBV7-2 and TRBJ2-1, with 9 nucleotides matching TRBD2. The germline gives CDR1 SGHTA, CDR2 FQGNSA. After removal of 5 bases from V and 5 bases from J, the junction contained 4 bases not matched to a gene. The CDR3 covers 14 residues. The CDR3 is CASSRGGGDNEQFF. The CDR3 coding sequence is TGTGCCAGCAGCCGGGGCGGGGGGGACAATGAGCAGTTCTTC.

The chain has TRBV30 and TRBJ1-5; a possible D gene is TRBD1 (6 bases). The V and J ends lost 2 bases and 7 bases respectively, with 15 bases between them. This CDR3 region has 14 residues. Germline CDR1 is GTSNPN and CDR2 is SVGIG (reference sequence). The CDR3 DNA is TGTGCCTGGAGTCGGGGGGCCTGGAGCCAGCCCCAGCATTTT. This sequence encodes CAWSRGAWSQPQHF.

This rearrangement joins TRBV4-2 to TRBJ2-7; TRBD2 matches 12 bases. The germline gives CDR1 LGHNA, CDR2 YNFKEQ. The ends lost 1 base at V and 1 base at J; junction bases unmatched: 5. This CDR3 has 17 amino acids. This CDR3 reads CASSQVGLAGGSYEQYF. CDR3 sequence (DNA): TGTGCCAGCAGCCAAGTGGGGCTAGCGGGAGGGTCCTACGAGCAGTACTTC.

CDR3 coding DNA: TGTGCCACCAGCAGGGCAGGGAACACTGAAGCTTTCTTT. Amino acids: CATSRAGNTEAFF. This chain joins TRBV15 and TRBJ1-1; D gene ambiguous. Trimming cost V 3 bases and J 1 base, with 6 bases left between them. The CDR3 length is 13 residues. Per germline, CDR1 LNHNV and CDR2 YYDKDF (reference sequence).

This chain joins TRBV5-1 and TRBJ2-2; D possibly corresponds to TRBD1 (6 bases). Trimming removed 0 bases from V and 7 bases from J, with 16 bases in between. The CDR3 is 16 residues long. Germline loops: CDR1 SGHRS, CDR2 YFSETQ. The CDR3 region is CASSLGIGTLNGELFF. CDR3 DNA sequence: TGCGCCAGCAGCTTGGGAATTGGGACATTAAACGGGGAGCTGTTTTTT.

This chain links TRBV5-4 with TRBJ1-1; D call uncertain. CDR3 length equals 12 residues. The V end was cut by 0 bases, the J end by 7 bases, with 7 bases between. Germline CDR1 and CDR2: SGHNT and YYREEE (reference sequence). The CDR3 region is CASSLDRYEAFF. Here the CDR3 DNA reads TGTGCCAGCAGCTTGGACAGATATGAAGCTTTCTTT.

The chain uses TRBV4-1 and TRBJ2-7, with a tentative D call TRBD1 (5 bases). Germline V gene data show CDR1 as MGHRA and CDR2 as YSYEKL. Trimming stripped 0 bases from V and 6 bases from J, with 9 bases between. This CDR3 comprises 13 residues. In DNA form, the CDR3 reads TGCGCCAGCAGCCAAGACTACAGGTCCGAGCAGTACTTC. It yields the protein CASSQDYRSEQYF.

J is TRBJ2-7 and V is TRBV27; 8 positions match TRBD1. The CDR3 extends over 14 amino acids. Germline V gives CDR1 MNHEY, CDR2 SMNVEV (reference sequence). V lost 2 bases to trimming and J lost 5 bases; unmatched junction nucleotides: 5. The CDR3: CASSLRDRIDEQYF. As DNA, the CDR3 is TGTGCCAGCAGTTTAAGGGACAGGATTGACGAGCAGTACTTC.

J is TRBJ1-2 and V is TRBV5-1; TRBD1 matches 8 bases. CDR3 length: 16 residues. In germline, CDR1 is SGHRS, CDR2 YFSETQ. V gave up 4 bases and J gave up 0 bases; unmatched junction bases: 8. The CDR3 spells CASSPRTGRANYGYTF. The CDR3 bases are TGCGCCAGCAGCCCCCGGACAGGGAGGGCTAACTATGGCTACACCTTC.

The chain carries TRBV19 and TRBJ2-1; 10 nucleotides agree with TRBD2. V lost 6 bases, J lost 0 bases, and 2 bases stayed unmatched. The CDR3 extends over 15 amino acids. CDR1 is LNHDA, CDR2 SQIVND, per germline (reference sequence). The CDR3 DNA sequence: TGTGCCAGTAGCTCTAGCGGGAGCTCCTACAATGAGCAGTTCTTC. Its translation: CASSSSGSSYNEQFF.

The chain has TRBV5-1 and TRBJ1-2; D is possibly TRBD1 (6 bases). The V and J ends lost 9 bases and 0 bases respectively, with 15 bases between them. The CDR3 runs 14 residues. Germline CDR1 SGHRS, CDR2 YFSETQ. The CDR3 spells CATTPDSSNYGYTF. The CDR3 bases are TGCGCCACTACGCCGGACAGCTCTAACTATGGCTACACCTTC. Together with reference TRBV5-1 and TRBJ1-2, the CDR3 gives the full variable domain: KAGVTQTPRYLIKTRGQQVTLSCSPISGHRSVSWYQQTPGQGLQFLFEYFSETQRNKGNFPGRFSGRQFSNSRSEMNVSTLELGDSALYLCATTPDSSNYGYTFGSGTRLTVV.

J is TRBJ2-1 and V is TRBV7-2; 10 positions match TRBD2. Germline CDR1 SGHTA, CDR2 FQGNSA. Trimming took 8 bases from V and 5 from J; bases not matched to a gene: 9. This CDR3 has 15 residues. CDR3 sequence reads: CASALGTSVNNEQFF. CDR3 in DNA: TGTGCCAGCGCTCTGGGGACTAGCGTAAACAATGAGCAGTTCTTC.

This clone has only a few counts. The gene calls are TRBV18 and TRBJ2-2, with 9 positions matching TRBD1. J gave up 7 bases and V 5 bases, and 8 bases lay outside the gene matches. The CDR3 is 15 amino acids. In germline, CDR1 is KGHSH, CDR2 LQKENI. In DNA form, the CDR3 reads TGTGCCAGCTCAAGACAGGGGGAAGGAGTCGGGGAGCTGTTTTTT. The encoded protein is CASSRQGEGVGELFF.

V usage is TRBV9 and J usage is TRBJ1-1, with a weak D call TRBD1 (5 bases). This CDR3 has 13 amino acids. Germline V gene sequence: CDR1 SGDLS, CDR2 YYNGEE. V was pared by 3 bases and J by 3 bases, with 9 bases between. The CDR3: CASSAWGDTEAFF. The DNA of the CDR3 is TGTGCCAGCAGCGCCTGGGGGGACACTGAAGCTTTCTTT.

Of note for this clone: This sample also contains other DNA sequences that code for the same CDR3. The J gene is TRBJ2-1, the V gene TRBV11-2; no clear D. This CDR3 region has 12 residues. The germline V gene encodes CDR1 SGHAT and CDR2 FQNNGV. Trimming left V 1 base short and J 8 bases short, with 6 bases between. CDR3: CASSLVADEQFF. The CDR3, as DNA: TGTGCCAGCAGCTTAGTAGCCGATGAGCAGTTCTTC.

The V gene is TRBV5-1, the J gene TRBJ2-2, with TRBD2 identical over 15 bases. CDR3 length equals 16 residues. With 3 bases clipped from V and 6 bases from J, the junction kept 3 bases outside the gene matches. Germline V gene lookup returns CDR1 SGHRS and CDR2 YFSETQ. CDR3 amino acids: CASSSGLAGGAGELFF. CDR3 in DNA: TGCGCCAGCAGCTCGGGACTAGCGGGAGGTGCCGGGGAGCTGTTTTTT.

The gene calls are TRBV28 and TRBJ1-1, with 7 bases lining up with TRBD1. This CDR3 spans 13 amino acids. Trimming at V came to 6 bases and at J to 1 base, leaving 2 bases not matched to a gene. Germline V gene sequence: CDR1 MDHEN, CDR2 SYDVKM. The DNA of the CDR3 is TGTGCCAGCAGGGACAGGCAGAACACTGAAGCTTTCTTT. Its translation: CASRDRQNTEAFF.

This clone was seen once. The J gene is TRBJ1-1, the V gene TRBV5-6; D uncertain. The CDR3 extends over 12 amino acids. Germline lookup yields CDR1 SGHDT and CDR2 YYEEEE. The V end was cut by 2 bases, the J end by 7 bases, with 9 bases between. As DNA, the CDR3 is TGTGCCAGCAGCTTTTCCGTTCGTGAAGCTTTCTTT. Its translation is CASSFSVREAFF.

This chain uses TRBV2 with TRBJ1-1; perhaps TRBD1 as D (6 bases). Trimming removed 4 bases from V and 1 base from J, with 10 bases in between. The CDR3 runs to 14 residues. Germline lookup yields CDR1 SNHLY and CDR2 FYNNEI. CDR3 coding DNA: TGTGCCAGCAGTGCCCAGGGGTCGAACACTGAAGCTTTCTTT. It yields the protein CASSAQGSNTEAFF.

The chain links TRBV29-1 to TRBJ2-1; no clear D. The CDR3 spans 11 residues. CDR1 SQVTM and CDR2 ANQGSEA come from the germline V gene. The CDR3 nucleotides read TGCAGGGTCAGTTCCTACAATGAGCAGTTCTTC. Translated, it gives CRVSSYNEQFF.

The gene calls are TRBV6-4 and TRBJ2-3, with TRBD2 matching over 10 bases. This CDR3 region has 19 residues. V shed 5 bases and J 0 bases; nucleotides not matched to a gene: 14. CDR1 and CDR2 from the germline V gene are MRHNA and SNTAGT. DNA for the CDR3: TGTGCCAGCAGTAAACCGGGACTAGCGCCGTTAACTAGCACAGATACGCAGTATTTT. This gives the protein CASSKPGLAPLTSTDTQYF.

This chain uses TRBV2 with TRBJ1-1, with a tentative D call TRBD1 (5 bases). CDR1 and CDR2 from the germline V gene are SNHLY and FYNNEI. V lost 6 bases to trimming and J lost 0 bases, with 11 bases between them. The CDR3 has 14 amino acids. CDR3 sequence: CASRKIQVNTEAFF. For the CDR3, the DNA is TGTGCCAGCAGGAAAATACAGGTGAACACTGAAGCTTTCTTT.

This clone was counted a few times. The V and J genes are TRBV19 and TRBJ2-3; a possible D gene is TRBD1 (6 bases). The V gene lost 6 bases and the J gene lost 0 bases, with 16 bases spanning the gap. CDR3 size: 16 residues. Germline-derived CDR1 and CDR2 are LNHDA and SQIVND (reference sequence). The CDR3 DNA reads TGTGCCAGTAGCCTCACAGCGGACAGTAGCACAGATACGCAGTATTTT. This gives the protein CASSLTADSSTDTQYF.

The chain joins TRBV5-4 to TRBJ1-1; D is unresolved. The germline V and J ends were trimmed by 3 bases and 2 bases, with 11 bases remaining between them. From germline, CDR1 is SGHNT and CDR2 YYREEE (reference sequence). This CDR3 has 14 amino acids. In DNA form, the CDR3 reads TGTGCCAGCAGCTCCTCGGGGAGAAACACTGAAGCTTTCTTT. Protein sequence: CASSSSGRNTEAFF.

This chain joins TRBV5-1 and TRBJ2-7; TRBD1 matches at 12 bases. The germline gives CDR1 SGHRS, CDR2 YFSETQ. The CDR3 has 16 residues. V gave up 2 bases and J gave up 5 bases; unmatched junction bases: 8. CDR3 sequence (DNA): TGCGCCAGCAGCTTAGAATCCGGGACAGGGGGCAACGAGCAGTACTTC. It encodes CASSLESGTGGNEQYF.

This chain joins TRBV30 and TRBJ2-5; 7 bases map to TRBD1. Losses at the gene ends were 1 base for V and 1 base for J; bases not matched to a gene: 3. The CDR3 has 14 amino acids. In germline, CDR1 is GTSNPN, CDR2 SVGIG (reference sequence). This CDR3 reads CAWSADRTQETQYF. As DNA, the CDR3 is TGTGCCTGGAGTGCGGACAGGACCCAAGAGACCCAGTACTTC.

This clone has a handful of counts. The chain is built from TRBV30 and TRBJ1-2; D is possibly TRBD1 (6 bases). The CDR3 runs to 14 residues. Germline loops: CDR1 GTSNPN, CDR2 SVGIG (reference sequence). The V gene lost 5 bases and the J gene lost 3 bases, with 16 bases spanning the gap. The CDR3 sequence: CAWRTGRGYYGYTF. CDR3 in DNA: TGTGCCTGGCGTACAGGGAGAGGATACTATGGCTACACCTTC.

The chain joins TRBV18 to TRBJ1-1, with D possibly TRBD1 on 5 matching bases. The CDR3 is 13 amino acids. Trimming pared 0 bases from V and 12 bases from J, leaving 14 bases between. In germline, CDR1 is KGHSH, CDR2 LQKENI. The chain's CDR3 is CASSPPDQGVSFF. The CDR3 nucleotides read TGTGCCAGCTCACCACCGGACCAGGGCGTTTCTTTCTTT.

The sample holds a few counts of this clone. The same CDR3 can be traced to other DNA sequences in this sample. The chain uses TRBV5-1 and TRBJ1-2; D uncertain. V was trimmed by 0 bases and J by 2 bases, leaving 5 bases between them. The length of the CDR3 is 13 residues. Germline assignment: CDR1 SGHRS and CDR2 YFSETQ. The CDR3 region has the DNA TGCGCCAGCAGCTTGGACAGCAACTATGGCTACACCTTC. This gives the protein CASSLDSNYGYTF.

About this clone: The junction departs from germline at one end; a sequencing error may be responsible. The chain uses TRBV29-1 and TRBJ1-2; 9 bases are a match to TRBD1. Germline loops: CDR1 SQVTM, CDR2 ANQGSEA. This CDR3 is 15 amino acids long. CDR3 DNA: TGCAGCGTTGAAATACAGGGGGCTGGGAACTTTGGCTACACCTTC. This codes for CSVEIQGAGNFGYTF.